This T cell receptor (beta chain) comes out of a study of response to subunit inactivated influenza vaccine. Notes on the study in general: The authors proposed limited new T cell recruitment per seasonal influenza vaccination.

TCRdb used MiXCR to reprocess the RT-PCR reads, holding one entry per CDR3 protein. Of hundreds of thousands of distinct CDR3 sequences listed, 15% to 19% are singletons. As for this clonotype: No antigen is known for it.

The receptor's source is a man aged 50-59 years who received an inactivated influenza vaccine. Sequences were derived from PBMCs from blood, sampled 11 to 12 days after vaccination.

As DNA, the CDR3 is TGTGCCAGCACCCCCTCTGAGGTGGCGGGCTATAATGAGCAGTTCTTC. Translated: CASTPSEVAGYNEQFF. This rearrangement joins TRBV28 to TRBJ2-1; a possible D gene is TRBD2 (5 bases). V was pared by 7 bases and J by 7 bases, with 23 bases between. The CDR3 is made up of 16 amino acids. Germline assignment: CDR1 MDHEN and CDR2 SYDVKM.